The sequence of this T cell receptor beta chain was determined in a study of PD-L1 blockade in urothelial cancer. Study background: About nine tenths of the roughly 30 patients were men whose urothelial cancer was bladder-origin.

It was locally advanced or metastatic urothelial carcinoma that patients had. Every PCR got spiked synthetic TCR analog templates. The method was immunoSEQ multiplex PCR; TCRdb's version includes in-frame clones alone and lacks a portion of them. The table has about 110,000 clones, approximately 85% seen once. The sample consisted of PBMCs, taken around atezolizumab (anti-PD-L1) treatment. This clonotype originated in a man aged 50-60 years with urothelial cancer.

The CDR3 loop reads CASSFSRATGDYGYTF. The CDR3 nucleotides are TGTGCCAGCAGTTTCTCCCGCGCGACAGGGGACTATGGCTACACCTTC. The chain recombines TRBV28 with TRBJ1-2; the match to TRBD1 covers 8 bases. Germline CDR1 MDHEN, CDR2 SYDVKM. V was pared by 3 bases and J by 3 bases, with 9 bases of the junction left unmatched. The CDR3 has 16 amino acids.